This TCR beta chain was observed in a study of CD8+ T cells in alopecia areata. As for the study in general: Treated patients were dosed with oral tofacitinib, taking 5 to 10 mg twice daily.

This clone was found once. No antigen is known for it. The CDR3 runs 12 residues. V was cut by 6 bases and J by 5 bases, with 11 bases left in between. Germline CDR1 SNHLY, CDR2 FYNNEI. After isolation, RNA underwent reverse transcription to generate cDNA as the sequencing template. Assay used: immunoSEQ multiplex PCR; TCRdb lists only in-frame clones, some missing. The sample contains about 70,000 clones, approximately 43% of which appear only once. Broader study findings: Resident alphabeta T cells of normal skin are also sequenced in scalp samples. More clonal than normal scalp was lesional scalp, particularly alopecia totalis/universalis. Whereas mice showed it more clearly, TCR sharing across patients was murkier, possibly because of HLA.

The source material was CD8+ T cells sorted from blood, sampled at week 0. This chain joins TRBV2 and TRBJ2-7; weak D call: TRBD1 (6 bases). This receptor was obtained from a human donor with alopecia areata. CDR3 in DNA: TGTGCCAGCAGGGACTCAGGGGACGAGCAGTACTTC. It codes for CASRDSGDEQYF.